This record looks at one T cell receptor beta chain sequence and its context. Its antigen is undetermined. This specimen belongs to a study of cytomegalovirus exposure and HLA in healthy donors. General study results and limits: It was approximately 170 TCR beta chains that were listed as cytomegalovirus-associated. Within a later analysis, the majority of CMV-associated TCR beta chains appeared HLA-restricted. Later work showed greater clonal expansion in HLA-associated TCR beta chains than in equally common others.

Vbeta (60) and Jbeta (13) primers were used in the PCR. The protocol was immunoSEQ multiplex PCR, while the TCRdb copy is restricted to in-frame clones and leaves out a portion. The sample lists about 170,000 clones; less than 85% were seen once. Sequenced sample: PBMCs. The sequence came from a boy aged 2 to 10 in good health and CMV-seronegative.

The CDR3 loop is CASSVWDNARETQYF. CDR3 DNA sequence: TGTGCCAGCAGCGTTTGGGACAACGCTCGGGAGACCCAGTACTTC. This sequence joins TRBV5-4 and TRBJ2-5; D might be TRBD1 (6 bases). Germline V gives CDR1 SGHNT, CDR2 YYREEE (reference sequence). CDR3 length equals 15 residues. Trimming left V 4 bases short and J 5 bases short, with 18 bases between.